The clone carrying this T cell receptor (beta chain) was recorded a few times. Specified time point: newly diagnosed GD, antithyroid drugs for less than 3 months. Generation of the TCR library employed RNA extracted from PBMCs. This sample stems from a study of regulatory T cells in long-lasting Graves disease. In building TCR beta libraries, iRepertoire HTBI primers were used together with Arm-PCR of CDR3 regions. TCRdb passed the multiplex PCR reads through MiXCR, listing each CDR3 protein once. The sample records approximately 560,000 distinct CDR3 sequences, about 16% being singletons. Germline lookup yields CDR1 SGHNT and CDR2 YYREEE (reference sequence). This CDR3 region has 12 residues. Trimming at V came to 4 bases and at J to 16 bases, leaving 8 bases not matched to a gene. This sample was shared with a second study, whose subject was T cells in Graves' hyperthyroidism and ophthalmopathy.

Sample: peripheral blood mononuclear cells (PBMCs), taken at new diagnosis, from a patient treated with antithyroid drugs. V usage is TRBV5-4 and J usage is TRBJ2-1, with 10 bases fitting TRBD2. The clonotype originates from a young man with Graves disease. In DNA, the CDR3 is TGTGCCAGCAGCGGAAGGACTAGCGGACACTTCTTC. Residues: CASSGRTSGHFF.